This T cell receptor beta chain was identified during a study of control samples from healthy donors and cancer patients. The CDR3 contains 15 residues. V lost 2 bases to trimming and J lost 6 bases; unmatched junction nucleotides: 5. In germline, CDR1 is SGHDT, CDR2 YYEEEE. Only in-frame clones appear in the TCRdb table, and some are missing; sequencing was by immunoSEQ multiplex PCR. This sample has about 170,000 clones, with about 86% found just once. The source is a young woman in good health. The chain carries TRBV5-6 and TRBJ2-3; 11 bases are shared with TRBD2. Material for sequencing was blood. As DNA, the CDR3 is TGTGCCAGCAGCTTCTTTACTAGCGGGAGTGATACGCAGTATTTT. Translation gives CASSFFTSGSDTQYF.